This T cell receptor (beta chain) was captured in a study of blood T cells in healthy people across ages. Study-wide context: With template switching, about one barcoded beta molecule was captured per two T cells.

PCR was performed a second time for roughly 7 to 12 cycles using a sample-barcoded 5' primer and a J-beta primer mix. All samples gave at least 2.5 million CDR3-containing paired-end reads. One entry per CDR3 protein, called by TCRdb with MiXCR from the 5' RACE reads. Among 1,100,000 or so distinct CDR3 sequences listed, more than 40% were seen once. About this clonotype itself: Its specificity is unknown.

Germline V gene lookup returns CDR1 SGHRS and CDR2 YFSETQ. The CDR3 loop spans 17 amino acids. V shed 5 bases and J 7 bases; nucleotides not matched to a gene: 12. Points from the study as a whole: Unsorted PBMCs blocked a conclusive comparison of naive and antigen-experienced cells.

Around 10 milliliters of peripheral blood were drawn from each donor. The specimen was blood. This clonotype was obtained from a woman in her fifties or sixties in good health. J is TRBJ2-3 and V is TRBV5-1; 14 nucleotides agree with TRBD2. This chain's CDR3 is CASSPGTSGGGANTQYF. The CDR3 region has the DNA TGCGCCAGCAGTCCGGGGACTAGCGGGGGTGGGGCCAATACGCAGTATTTT.